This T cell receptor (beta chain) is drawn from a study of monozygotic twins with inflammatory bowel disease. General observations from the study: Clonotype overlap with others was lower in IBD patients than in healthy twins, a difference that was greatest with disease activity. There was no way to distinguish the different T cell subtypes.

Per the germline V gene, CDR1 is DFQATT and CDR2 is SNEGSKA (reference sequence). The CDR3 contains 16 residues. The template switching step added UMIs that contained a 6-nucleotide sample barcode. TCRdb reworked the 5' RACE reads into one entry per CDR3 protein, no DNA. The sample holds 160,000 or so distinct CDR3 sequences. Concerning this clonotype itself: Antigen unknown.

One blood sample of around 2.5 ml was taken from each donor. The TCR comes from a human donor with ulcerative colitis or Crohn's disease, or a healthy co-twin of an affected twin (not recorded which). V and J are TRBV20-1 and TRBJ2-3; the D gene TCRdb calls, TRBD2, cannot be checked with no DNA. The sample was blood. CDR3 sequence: CSAPEPLAGITDTQYF.